One T cell receptor beta chain is described in this entry. The data belong to a study of blood T cell repertoires in COVID-19. Germline CDR1 SGHDT, CDR2 YYEEEE. Trimming pared 2 bases from V and 4 bases from J, leaving 16 bases between. CDR3 length: 15 residues. Here immunoSEQ multiplex PCR was the method, and the copy in TCRdb shows in-frame clones only, minus some. The sample consists of 250,000 to 300,000 clones, 86% of them appearing once. J is TRBJ2-7 and V is TRBV5-6; D perhaps matches TRBD2 (6 bases). The sequence was obtained from a man aged 18 to 30 who had recovered from COVID-19. Sample: PBMCs or T cells enriched from blood (not recorded which). The CDR3, as DNA: TGTGCCAGCAGCTTAAGTAGGAGGGAAGGTTACGAGCAGTACTTC. Its translation is CASSLSRREGYEQYF.